This T cell receptor beta chain was found in a study of STAT3 mutations in large granular lymphocyte leukemia. Profiling relied on immunoSEQ multiplex PCR, and the TCRdb table lists in-frame clones only, not all of them. Of 15,000 to 20,000 clones in the sample, 84% were seen once. Note on this clone: What it binds is unknown.

Points from the study as a whole: At least one immunodominant TCR beta clonotype appeared in every T-cell large granular lymphocyte leukemia patient. All newly emerging clones after therapy were STAT3 wild type. Sampling intervals varied between patients and samples. Some patients had dominant TCR clones larger than their STAT3 mutant burden.

The sample taken for sequencing was peripheral blood mononuclear cells. The sequence was collected from a man aged 45-65 years with T-cell large granular lymphocyte leukemia. Some clones in this sample may be carry-over from other donors' samples.

Here the CDR3 reads CASSELAGGTGELFF. CDR3 coding DNA: TGTGCCAGCAGTGAACTAGCGGGGGGCACCGGGGAGCTGTTTTTT. The rearrangement joins TRBV6-1 to TRBJ2-2, with 11 bases identical to TRBD2. The germline V gene has CDR1 MNHNS and CDR2 SASEGT. This CDR3 is 15 amino acids long. V shed 2 bases, J shed 4 bases, and the junction held 0 bases outside the gene matches.